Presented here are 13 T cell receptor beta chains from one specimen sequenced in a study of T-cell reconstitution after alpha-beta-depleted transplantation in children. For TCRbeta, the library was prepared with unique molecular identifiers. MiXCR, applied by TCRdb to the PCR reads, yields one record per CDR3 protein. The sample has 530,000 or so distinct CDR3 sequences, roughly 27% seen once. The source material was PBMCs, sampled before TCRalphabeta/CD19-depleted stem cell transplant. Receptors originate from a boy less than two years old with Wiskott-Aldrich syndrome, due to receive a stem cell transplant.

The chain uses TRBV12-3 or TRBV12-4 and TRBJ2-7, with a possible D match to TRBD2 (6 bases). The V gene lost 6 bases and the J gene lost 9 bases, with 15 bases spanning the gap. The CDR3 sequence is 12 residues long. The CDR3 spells CASSLADGRQYF. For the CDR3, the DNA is TGTGCCAGCAGCTTGGCGGACGGGAGGCAGTACTTC.

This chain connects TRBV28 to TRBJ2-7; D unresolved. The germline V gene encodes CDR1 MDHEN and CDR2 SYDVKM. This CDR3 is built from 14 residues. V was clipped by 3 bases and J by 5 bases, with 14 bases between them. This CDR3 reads CASSFYRRLNEQYF. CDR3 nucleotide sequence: TGTGCCAGCAGTTTTTATCGCAGGCTCAACGAGCAGTACTTC.

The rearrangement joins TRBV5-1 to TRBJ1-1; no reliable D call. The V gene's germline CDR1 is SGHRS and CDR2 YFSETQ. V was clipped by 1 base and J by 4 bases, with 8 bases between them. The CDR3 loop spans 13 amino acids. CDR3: CASSLWWATEAFF. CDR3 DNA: TGCGCCAGCAGCTTGTGGTGGGCCACTGAAGCTTTCTTT.

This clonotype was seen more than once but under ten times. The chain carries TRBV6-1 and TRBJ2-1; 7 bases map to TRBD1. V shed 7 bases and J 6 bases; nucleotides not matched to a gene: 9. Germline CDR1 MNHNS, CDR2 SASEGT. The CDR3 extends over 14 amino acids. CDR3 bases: TGTGCCAGCACGAGAGGGGCAGGGGGCAATGAGCAGTTCTTC. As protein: CASTRGAGGNEQFF.

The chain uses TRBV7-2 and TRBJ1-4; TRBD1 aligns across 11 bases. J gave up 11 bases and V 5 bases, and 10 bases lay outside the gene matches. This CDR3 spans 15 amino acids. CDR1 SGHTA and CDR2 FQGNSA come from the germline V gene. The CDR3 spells CASSPSGTGGRKLFF. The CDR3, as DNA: TGTGCCAGCAGCCCGAGCGGGACAGGGGGACGGAAACTGTTTTTT.

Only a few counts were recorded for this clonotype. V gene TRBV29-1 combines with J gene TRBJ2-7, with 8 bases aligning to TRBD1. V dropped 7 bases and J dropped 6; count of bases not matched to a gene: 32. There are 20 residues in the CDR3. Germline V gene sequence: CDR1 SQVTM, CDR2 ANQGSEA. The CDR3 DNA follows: TGCAGCGACTCATGGGGCAGGGGGCTCACACAGACATATAATACGTCCGAGCAGTACTTC. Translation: CSDSWGRGLTQTYNTSEQYF.

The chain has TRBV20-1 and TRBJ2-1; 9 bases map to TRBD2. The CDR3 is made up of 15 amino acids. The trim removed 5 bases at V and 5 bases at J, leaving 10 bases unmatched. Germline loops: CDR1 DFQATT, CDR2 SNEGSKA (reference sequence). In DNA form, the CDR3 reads TGCAGTGCTCCTACTGGGACTAGCAGACACAATGAGCAGTTCTTC. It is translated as CSAPTGTSRHNEQFF.

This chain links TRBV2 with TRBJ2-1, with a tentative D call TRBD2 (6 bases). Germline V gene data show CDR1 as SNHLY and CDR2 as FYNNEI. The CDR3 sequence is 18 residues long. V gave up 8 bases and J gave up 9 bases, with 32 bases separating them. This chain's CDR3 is CASRGVLGGLTLGTEQFF. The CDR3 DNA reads TGTGCCAGCCGCGGGGTCCTAGGAGGACTGACTTTAGGCACTGAGCAGTTCTTC.

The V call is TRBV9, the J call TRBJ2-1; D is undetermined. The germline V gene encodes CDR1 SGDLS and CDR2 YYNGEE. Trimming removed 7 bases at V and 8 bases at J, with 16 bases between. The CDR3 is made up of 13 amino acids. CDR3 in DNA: TGTGCCAGCTCCCAGACCATTTACTATGAGCAGTTCTTC. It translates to CASSQTIYYEQFF.

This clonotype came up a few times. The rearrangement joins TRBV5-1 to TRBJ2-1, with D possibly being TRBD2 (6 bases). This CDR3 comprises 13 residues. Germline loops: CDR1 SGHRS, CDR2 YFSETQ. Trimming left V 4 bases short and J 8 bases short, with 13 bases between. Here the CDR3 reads CASSGPWGDEQFF. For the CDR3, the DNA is TGCGCCAGCAGCGGCCCGTGGGGGGATGAGCAGTTCTTC.

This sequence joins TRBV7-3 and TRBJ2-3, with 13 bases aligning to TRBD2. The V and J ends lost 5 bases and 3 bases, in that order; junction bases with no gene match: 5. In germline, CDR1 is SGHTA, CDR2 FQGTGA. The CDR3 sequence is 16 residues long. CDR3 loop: CASSRGLAGETDTQYF. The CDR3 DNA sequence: TGTGCCAGCAGCCGAGGACTAGCGGGAGAGACAGATACGCAGTATTTT.

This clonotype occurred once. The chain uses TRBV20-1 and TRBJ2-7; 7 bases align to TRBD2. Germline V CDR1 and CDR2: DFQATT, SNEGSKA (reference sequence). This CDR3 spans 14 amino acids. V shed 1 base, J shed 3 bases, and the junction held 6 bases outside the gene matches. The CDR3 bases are TGCAGTGCTAGAGGAGGAGCGGGGCGCTACGAGCAGTACTTC. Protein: CSARGGAGRYEQYF.

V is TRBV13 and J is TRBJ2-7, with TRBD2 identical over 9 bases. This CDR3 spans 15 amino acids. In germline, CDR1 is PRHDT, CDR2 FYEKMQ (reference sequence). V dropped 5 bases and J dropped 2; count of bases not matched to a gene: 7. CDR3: CASSPGTSYTYEQYF. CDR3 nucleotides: TGTGCCAGCAGCCCAGGGACTAGCTACACCTACGAGCAGTACTTC.